The T cell receptor (beta chain) under discussion was sequenced for a study of blood T cell repertoires in COVID-19. Looking at the study overall: The analysed material was cDNA or gDNA that came from T cells, B-cell-depleted T cells, or PBMCs.

How the authors handled the data: Amplified reference gene primers provided the basis for estimating nucleated cell counts. Using immunoSEQ multiplex PCR, the repertoire was profiled, and TCRdb retains in-frame clones only, with some absent. V, J and clone size are taken as reported in that table, and D and trimming were inferred from the DNA itself. Of 87,000 or so clones in the sample, about nine tenths were seen once. In germline, CDR1 is LGHNA, CDR2 YNFKEQ. The CDR3 sequence is 15 residues long. Trimming stripped 4 bases from V and 2 bases from J, with 12 bases between. This TCR was sampled from a woman older than 75 with acute or convalescent COVID-19. Sample: peripheral blood. The chain employs TRBV4-2 and TRBJ1-5; D is perhaps TRBD1 (5 bases). The CDR3 DNA sequence: TGTGCCAGCAGCCCGGAATGGGGGGGCAATCAGCCCCAGCATTTT. Residues: CASSPEWGGNQPQHF.